Below are 28 T cell receptor beta chains sequenced from a single sample in a study of blood T cell repertoires in COVID-19. Sequencing used immunoSEQ multiplex PCR; TCRdb keeps in-frame clones, though not all of them. The sample carries roughly 200,000 clones, roughly 76% recorded once. Material: peripheral blood. These receptors were taken from a woman in her thirties or forties with COVID-19, enrolled during active disease.

J is TRBJ2-7 and V is TRBV5-1; TRBD2 matches 10 bases. J was trimmed by 4 bases and V by 0 bases; bases with no gene match: 4. This CDR3 has 15 amino acids. Germline V CDR1 and CDR2: SGHRS, YFSETQ. CDR3 region: CASSLGAGGPYEQYF. In DNA form, the CDR3 reads TGCGCCAGCAGCTTGGGAGCGGGAGGGCCGTACGAGCAGTACTTC.

The sample holds a few counts of this clone. The chain has TRBV9 and TRBJ1-3, with D perhaps TRBD1 (5 bases). CDR1 and CDR2 (germline): SGDLS, YYNGEE. The V and J ends lost 3 bases and 0 bases respectively, with 10 bases between them. CDR3 length: 15 amino acids. In DNA, the CDR3 is TGTGCCAGCAGCGCCGGGGGGAACTCTGGAAACACCATATATTTT. It codes for CASSAGGNSGNTIYF. The full variable domain, completed using reference TRBV9 and TRBJ1-3, is DSGVTQTPKHLITATGQRVTLRCSPRSGDLSVYWYQQSLDQGLQFLIQYYNGEERAKGNILERFSAQQFPDLHSELNLSSLELGDSALYFCASSAGGNSGNTIYFGEGSWLTVV.

The chain employs TRBV27 and TRBJ2-7; D is uncertain. The V and J ends lost 2 bases and 3 bases respectively, with 11 bases between them. Germline assignment: CDR1 MNHEY and CDR2 SMNVEV (reference sequence). The CDR3 is made up of 14 amino acids. CDR3 amino acids: CASSLRPPVYEQYF. Written as DNA, the CDR3 is TGTGCCAGCAGTTTACGCCCTCCGGTCTACGAGCAGTACTTC.

J is TRBJ2-1 and V is TRBV14; the match to TRBD1 covers 9 bases. CDR1 is SGHDN and CDR2 is FVKESK in the germline V gene. The CDR3 length is 20 residues. V lost 4 bases, J lost 3 bases, and 19 bases stayed unmatched. CDR3 in amino acids: CASSPVAGTGTGWSYNEQFF. The CDR3, as DNA: TGTGCCAGCAGCCCAGTTGCCGGGACAGGGACCGGGTGGAGCTACAATGAGCAGTTCTTC. Full variable domain (remainder filled in from reference TRBV14 and TRBJ2-1): EAGVTQFPSHSVIEKGQTVTLRCDPISGHDNLYWYRRVMGKEIKFLLHFVKESKQDESGMPNNRFLAERTGGTYSTLKVQPAELEDSGVYFCASSPVAGTGTGWSYNEQFFGPGTRLTVL.

The chain is built from TRBV6-2 or TRBV6-3 and TRBJ2-7, with a tentative D call TRBD2 (6 bases). Germline V CDR1 and CDR2: MNHEY, SVGEGT. The CDR3 runs 15 residues. V was pared by 2 bases and J by 5 bases, with 16 bases between. CDR3 sequence: CASSYAGLGGNEQYV. The CDR3 coding sequence is TGTGCCAGCAGTTACGCGGGTCTTGGCGGGAACGAGCAGTACGTC.

This clone was counted only a few times. CDR3 sequence: CASSPTGTSFYEQYF. The DNA of the CDR3 is TGTGCCAGCAGCCCGACCGGGACTAGCTTCTACGAGCAGTACTTC. J is TRBJ2-7 and V is TRBV7-3, with TRBD2 identical over 9 bases. The CDR3 has 15 residues. The germline CDR1 and CDR2 sequences are SGHTA and FQGTGA. With 5 bases clipped from V and 3 bases from J, the junction kept 8 bases outside the gene matches. Complete variable domain (other parts from reference TRBV7-3 and TRBJ2-7): GAGVSQTPSNKVTEKGKYVELRCDPISGHTALYWYRQSLGQGPEFLIYFQGTGAADDSGLPNDRFFAVRPEGSVSTLKIQRTERGDSAVYLCASSPTGTSFYEQYFGPGTRLTVT.

The rearrangement joins TRBV18 to TRBJ2-7; 8 bases agree with TRBD1. CDR1 is KGHSH, CDR2 LQKENI, per germline. V lost 3 bases and J lost 2; bases outside the gene matches: 12. This CDR3 contains 17 residues. Here the CDR3 reads CASSPHLSPGQAYEQYV. The CDR3 nucleotides are TGTGCCAGCTCACCTCACCTTAGTCCGGGACAGGCCTACGAGCAGTACGTC.

This clone was counted a few times. The chain couples TRBV9 to TRBJ1-1; 9 bases are shared with TRBD1. Germline CDR1 is SGDLS and CDR2 is YYNGEE. There are 15 residues in the CDR3. J gave up 6 bases and V 3 bases, and 9 bases lay outside the gene matches. The CDR3 protein is CASSARQGGYSEAFF. The DNA for the CDR3 is TGTGCCAGCAGCGCCAGACAGGGGGGTTATTCTGAAGCTTTCTTT.

V and J are TRBV20-1 and TRBJ2-1; no definite D call. CDR1 and CDR2 (germline): DFQATT, SNEGSKA (reference sequence). Trimming left V 6 bases short and J 7 bases short, with 10 bases between. The CDR3 loop spans 11 amino acids. The CDR3 loop reads CSAYLGNEQFF. The CDR3, as DNA: TGCAGTGCGTACCTAGGTAATGAGCAGTTCTTC.

The chain carries TRBV5-5 and TRBJ1-1; 9 nucleotides line up with TRBD1. The germline V gene encodes CDR1 SGHKS and CDR2 YYEKEE (reference sequence). V gave up 4 bases and J gave up 2 bases; unmatched junction bases: 9. The CDR3 contains 16 residues. Here the CDR3 DNA reads TGTGCCAGCAGCCCGGGGACAGGGCCCCCCAACACTGAAGCTTTCTTT. This gives the protein CASSPGTGPPNTEAFF.

For the CDR3, the DNA is TGTGCCAGCAGTGAAGCGGTGGGGGCCTACCCCTACGAGCAGTACGTC. This encodes CASSEAVGAYPYEQYV. This chain joins TRBV2 and TRBJ2-7; D might be TRBD1 (6 bases). Trimming removed 0 bases from V and 2 bases from J, with 14 bases in between. This CDR3 spans 16 amino acids. CDR1 SNHLY and CDR2 FYNNEI come from the germline V gene.

The chain combines TRBV28 with TRBJ2-3, with D maybe TRBD2 (7 bases). V was pared by 7 bases and J by 4 bases, with 21 bases between. The CDR3 is made up of 16 amino acids. Germline assignment: CDR1 MDHEN and CDR2 SYDVKM. The CDR3 DNA is TGTGCCAGCACCTCACGATGGGGGGGCGGGGCAGATACGCAGTATTTT. Translation gives CASTSRWGGGADTQYF.

This clone has ten or more counts. This sequence joins TRBV5-1 and TRBJ2-7; 7 nucleotides align to TRBD1. CDR3 length: 15 residues. V shed 4 bases, J shed 1 base, and the junction held 8 bases outside the gene matches. Germline CDR1 is SGHRS and CDR2 is YFSETQ. The CDR3 bases are TGCGCCAGCAGCCCCGGACAGGAGATTTCCTACGAGCAGTACTTC. Translating gives CASSPGQEISYEQYF.

V gene TRBV6-1 combines with J gene TRBJ2-3; possibly TRBD2 for D (6 bases). With 3 bases removed from V and 3 bases from J, the gap between germline ends came to 13 bases. Germline loops: CDR1 MNHNS, CDR2 SASEGT. The CDR3 consists of 15 residues. The CDR3 here is CASSDRDGLTDTQYF. In DNA form, the CDR3 reads TGTGCCAGCAGTGACCGGGACGGACTAACAGATACGCAGTATTTT.

V and J are TRBV28 and TRBJ2-4; D is possibly TRBD2 (6 bases). The CDR3 totals 14 residues. V lost 3 bases, J lost 4 bases, and 10 bases lay in between. Germline-derived CDR1 and CDR2 are MDHEN and SYDVKM. CDR3 DNA: TGTGCCAGCAGTTTTGTTGGGGGGAAAAACATTCAGTACTTC. Protein product: CASSFVGGKNIQYF.

The chain is built from TRBV9 and TRBJ2-3; no reliable D call. Trimming took off 0 bases at V and 4 bases at J, with 9 bases between the two ends. The germline V gene has CDR1 SGDLS and CDR2 YYNGEE. The length of the CDR3 is 14 residues. The chain's CDR3 is CASSVAGRADTQYF. The CDR3 coding sequence is TGTGCCAGCAGCGTAGCTGGTAGAGCAGATACGCAGTATTTT.

Ten or more counts support this clone. The chain employs TRBV7-7 and TRBJ2-7; 9 nucleotides match TRBD2. The CDR3 has 13 residues. Germline V lookup: CDR1 SSHAT, CDR2 FNYEAQ (reference sequence). CDR3 loop: CASASSGTSEQYF. The CDR3 DNA sequence: TGTGCTAGCGCATCTAGCGGGACTTCCGAGCAGTACTTC.

This sequence joins TRBV4-1 and TRBJ2-2, with 9 bases aligning to TRBD2. V was pared by 1 base and J by 7 bases, with 10 bases of the junction left unmatched. Germline V lookup: CDR1 MGHRA, CDR2 YSYEKL. The CDR3 consists of 17 residues. CDR3: CASSQGVLAGMDGELFF. CDR3 nucleotide sequence: TGCGCCAGCAGCCAAGGTGTCCTAGCGGGGATGGACGGGGAGCTGTTTTTT.

This chain connects TRBV4-1 to TRBJ1-2, with D possibly being TRBD1 (5 bases). The CDR3 is made up of 15 amino acids. Germline V gene sequence: CDR1 MGHRA, CDR2 YSYEKL. Trimming shortened V by 1 base and J by 7 bases, and 16 bases separated the two germline ends. The CDR3 protein is CASSQGAGSVRGYTF. CDR3 DNA: TGCGCCAGCAGCCAAGGTGCAGGGTCAGTTCGTGGCTACACCTTC.

This clone was found a few times. The CDR3 DNA follows: TGTGCCAGCAGCCAAGAAAGGGGACAGGGGTTTGGCTACACCTTC. Protein: CASSQERGQGFGYTF. The rearrangement joins TRBV4-2 to TRBJ1-2; 10 positions match TRBD1. V dropped 0 bases and J dropped 7; count of bases not matched to a gene: 5. CDR3 length: 15 residues. Germline CDR1 is LGHNA and CDR2 is YNFKEQ.

The V call is TRBV15, the J call TRBJ2-3, with 8 bases aligning to TRBD2. V lost 3 bases, J lost 4 bases, and 9 bases stayed unmatched. The V gene's germline CDR1 is LNHNV and CDR2 YYDKDF (reference sequence). The CDR3 extends over 16 amino acids. The DNA of the CDR3 is TGTGCCACCAGCAGTGATTACCTAGCGGGCGCAGATACGCAGTATTTT. Protein sequence: CATSSDYLAGADTQYF. The full variable domain, completed using reference TRBV15 and TRBJ2-3, is DAMVIQNPRYQVTQFGKPVTLSCSQTLNHNVMYWYQQKSSQAPKLLFHYYDKDFNNEADTPDNFQSRRPNTSFCFLDIRSPGLGDTAMYLCATSSDYLAGADTQYFGPGTRLTVL.

V usage is TRBV20-1 and J usage is TRBJ2-1, with 10 positions matching TRBD1. The V segment lost 3 bases and the J segment 10 bases; nucleotides outside the gene matches: 12. Germline loops: CDR1 DFQATT, CDR2 SNEGSKA (reference sequence). This CDR3 has 15 amino acids. The CDR3 DNA follows: TGCAGTGCTAGTTCCGGACAGGGGGTATACCGAGAGCAGTTCTTC. Its translation: CSASSGQGVYREQFF.

This CDR3 is CASSSTSVTQYF. Written as DNA, the CDR3 is TGTGCCAGCAGCAGTACTAGCGTTACGCAGTATTTT. This chain joins TRBV5-8 and TRBJ2-3; 7 positions agree with TRBD2. The V and J ends lost 4 bases and 8 bases, in that order; junction bases with no gene match: 4. Looked up from germline, CDR1 is SGHTS and CDR2 is YDEGEE. The CDR3 runs 12 residues.

Notes on this clone: The sample holds other DNA sequences that translate to the same CDR3. V is TRBV28 and J is TRBJ1-2; no definite D call. The length of the CDR3 is 11 residues. Germline V lookup: CDR1 MDHEN, CDR2 SYDVKM. V was clipped by 10 bases and J by 2 bases, with 8 bases between them. CDR3 sequence (DNA): TGTGCCACCGCCGGGAACTATGGCTACACCTTC. This sequence encodes CATAGNYGYTF.

The chain carries TRBV2 and TRBJ2-2, with D unresolved. Trimming left V 4 bases short and J 8 bases short, with 14 bases between. The CDR3 has 14 residues. The germline V gene encodes CDR1 SNHLY and CDR2 FYNNEI. The DNA of the CDR3 is TGTGCCAGCAGTGTTCAGAATTCCATTGGGGAGCTGTTTTTT. Translating it yields CASSVQNSIGELFF. The full variable domain, rest sourced from reference TRBV2 and TRBJ2-2, is EPEVTQTPSHQVTQMGQEVILRCVPISNHLYFYWYRQILGQKVEFLVSFYNNEISEKSEIFDDQFSVERPDGSNFTLKIRSTKLEDSAMYFCASSVQNSIGELFFGEGSRLTVL.

The table lists this clone with a count of one. This rearrangement joins TRBV29-1 to TRBJ1-1; TRBD1 agrees at 7 bases. V lost 6 bases to trimming and J lost 4 bases; unmatched junction nucleotides: 11. The length of the CDR3 is 14 residues. Germline values: CDR1 SQVTM, CDR2 ANQGSEA. The CDR3 sequence: CSVDYPGTVTEAFF. CDR3 in DNA: TGCAGCGTGGATTACCCAGGGACAGTCACTGAAGCTTTCTTT.

The J gene is TRBJ1-5, the V gene TRBV18, with 9 positions matching TRBD1. Unmatched junction bases numbered 4, after V lost 3 bases and J lost 1 base. The CDR3 sequence is 16 residues long. Germline-derived CDR1 and CDR2 are KGHSH and LQKENI. Written as DNA, the CDR3 is TGTGCCAGCTCACCCCAAGGGACAGGGAGCAATCAGCCCCAGCATTTT. Translation: CASSPQGTGSNQPQHF.

V and J are TRBV27 and TRBJ1-1; D might be TRBD1 (6 bases). The CDR3 has 14 amino acids. The V and J ends lost 6 bases and 7 bases respectively, with 18 bases between them. CDR1 is MNHEY, CDR2 SMNVEV, per germline (reference sequence). The CDR3, as DNA: TGTGCCAGCAGGGCTCGGGACATGGAACTTGAAGCTTTCTTT. It specifies CASRARDMELEAFF.